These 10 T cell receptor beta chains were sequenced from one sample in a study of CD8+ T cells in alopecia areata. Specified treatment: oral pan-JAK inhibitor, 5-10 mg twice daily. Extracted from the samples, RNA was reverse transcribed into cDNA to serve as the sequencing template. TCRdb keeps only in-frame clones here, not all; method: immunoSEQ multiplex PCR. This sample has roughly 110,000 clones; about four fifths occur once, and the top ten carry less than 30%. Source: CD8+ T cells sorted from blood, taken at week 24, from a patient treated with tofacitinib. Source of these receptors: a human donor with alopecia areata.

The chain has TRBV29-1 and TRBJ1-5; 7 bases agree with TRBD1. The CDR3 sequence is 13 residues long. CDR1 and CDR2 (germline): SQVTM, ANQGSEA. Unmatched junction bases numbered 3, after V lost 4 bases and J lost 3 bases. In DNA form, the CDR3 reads TGCAGCGTTGGGACAGGTGACAATCAGCCCCAGCATTTT. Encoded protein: CSVGTGDNQPQHF. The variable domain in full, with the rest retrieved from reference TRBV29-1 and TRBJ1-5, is SAVISQKPSRDICQRGTSLTIQCQVDSQVTMMFWYRQQPGQSLTLIATANQGSEATYESGFVIDKFPISRPNLTFSTLTVSNMSPEDSSIYLCSVGTGDNQPQHFGDGTRLSIL.

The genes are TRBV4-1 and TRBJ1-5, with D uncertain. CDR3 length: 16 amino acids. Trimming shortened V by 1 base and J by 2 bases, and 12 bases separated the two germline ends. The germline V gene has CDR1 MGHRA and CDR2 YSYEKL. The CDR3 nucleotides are TGCGCCAGCAGCCAAGCCCCGGCTGGGGGCAATCAGCCCCAGCATTTT. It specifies CASSQAPAGGNQPQHF.

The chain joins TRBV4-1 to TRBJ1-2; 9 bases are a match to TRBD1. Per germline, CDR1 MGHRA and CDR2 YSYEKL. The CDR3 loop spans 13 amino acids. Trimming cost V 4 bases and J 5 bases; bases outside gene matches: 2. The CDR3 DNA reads TGCGCCAGCAGCCCTGGACAGGGGTATGGCTACACCTTC. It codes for CASSPGQGYGYTF.

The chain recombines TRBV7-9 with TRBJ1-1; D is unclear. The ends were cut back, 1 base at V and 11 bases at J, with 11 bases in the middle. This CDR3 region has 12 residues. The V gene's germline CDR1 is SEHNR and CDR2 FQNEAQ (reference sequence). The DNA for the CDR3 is TGTGCCAGCAGCTTAGTTAAAAATGAGGCTTTCTTT. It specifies CASSLVKNEAFF.

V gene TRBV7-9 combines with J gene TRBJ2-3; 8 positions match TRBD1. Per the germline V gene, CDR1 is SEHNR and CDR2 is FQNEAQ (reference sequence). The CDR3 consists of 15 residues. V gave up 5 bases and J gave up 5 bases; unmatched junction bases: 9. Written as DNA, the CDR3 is TGTGCCAGCAGCCGCCGGGACAGGACTGAAGATACGCAGTATTTT. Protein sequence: CASSRRDRTEDTQYF. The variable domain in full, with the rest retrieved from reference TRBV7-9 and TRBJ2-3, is DTGVSQNPRHKITKRGQNVTFRCDPISEHNRLYWYRQTLGQGPEFLTYFQNEAQLEKSRLLSDRFSAERPKGSFSTLEIQRTEQGDSAMYLCASSRRDRTEDTQYFGPGTRLTVL.

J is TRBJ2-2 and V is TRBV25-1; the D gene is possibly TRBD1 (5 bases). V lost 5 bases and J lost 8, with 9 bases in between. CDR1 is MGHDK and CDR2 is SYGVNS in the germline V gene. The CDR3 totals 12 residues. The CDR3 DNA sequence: TGTGCCAGCAGTTGGCAGGGAGGGGAGCTGTTTTTT. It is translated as CASSWQGGELFF.

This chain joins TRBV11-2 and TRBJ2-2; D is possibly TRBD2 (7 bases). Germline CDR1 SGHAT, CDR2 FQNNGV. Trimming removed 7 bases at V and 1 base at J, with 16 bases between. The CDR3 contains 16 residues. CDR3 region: CASTLSGGLNTGELFF. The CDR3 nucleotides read TGTGCCAGCACCCTCTCGGGGGGCCTGAACACCGGGGAGCTGTTTTTT.

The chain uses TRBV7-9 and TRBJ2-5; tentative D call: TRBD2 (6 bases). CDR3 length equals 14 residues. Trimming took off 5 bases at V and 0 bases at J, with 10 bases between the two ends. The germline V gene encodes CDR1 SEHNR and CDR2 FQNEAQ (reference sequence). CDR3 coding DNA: TGTGCCAGCAGCCCCGGGACTTACCAAGAGACCCAGTACTTC. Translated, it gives CASSPGTYQETQYF.

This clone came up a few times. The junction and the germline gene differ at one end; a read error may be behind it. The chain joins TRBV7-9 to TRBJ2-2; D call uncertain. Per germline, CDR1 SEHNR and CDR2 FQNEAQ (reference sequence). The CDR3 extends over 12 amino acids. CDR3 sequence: CASRLEAGELFF. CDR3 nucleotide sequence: TGTGCCAGCAGATTAGAGGCCGGGGAGCTGTTTTTT. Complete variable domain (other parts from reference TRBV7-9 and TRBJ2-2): DTGVSQNPRHKITKRGQNVTFRCDPISEHNRLYWYRQTLGQGPEFLTYFQNEAQLEKSRLLSDRFSAERPKGSFSTLEIQRTEQGDSAMYLCASRLEAGELFFGEGSRLTVL.

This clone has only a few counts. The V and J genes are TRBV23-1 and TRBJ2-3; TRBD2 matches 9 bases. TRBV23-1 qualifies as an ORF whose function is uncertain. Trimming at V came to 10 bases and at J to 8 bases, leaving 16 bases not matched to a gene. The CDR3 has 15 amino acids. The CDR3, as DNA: TGCGCCACCCCCCCTGGGACTAGCTGTGGCGGTACGCAGTATTTT. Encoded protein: CATPPGTSCGGTQYF.